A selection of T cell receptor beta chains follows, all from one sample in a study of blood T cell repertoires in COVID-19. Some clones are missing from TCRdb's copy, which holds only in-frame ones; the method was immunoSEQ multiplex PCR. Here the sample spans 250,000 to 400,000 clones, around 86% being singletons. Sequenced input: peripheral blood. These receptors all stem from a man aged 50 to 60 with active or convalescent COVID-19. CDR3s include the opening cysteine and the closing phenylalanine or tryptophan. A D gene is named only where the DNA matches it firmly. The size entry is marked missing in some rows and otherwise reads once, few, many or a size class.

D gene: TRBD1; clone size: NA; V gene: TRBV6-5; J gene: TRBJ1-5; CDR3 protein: CASRLQGAGQPQHF; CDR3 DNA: TGTGCCAGCAGACTACAGGGGGCCGGTCAGCCCCAGCATTTT
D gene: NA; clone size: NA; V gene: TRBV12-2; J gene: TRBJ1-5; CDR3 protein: CASRLARTEDYYQPQHF; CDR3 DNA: TGTGCAAGTCGCTTAGCGCGCACGGAAGACTATTATCAGCCCCAGCATTTT
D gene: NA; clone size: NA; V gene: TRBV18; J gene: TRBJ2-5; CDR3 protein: CASSPPIQETQYF; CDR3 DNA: TGTGCCAGCTCACCACCTATACAAGAGACCCAGTACTTC
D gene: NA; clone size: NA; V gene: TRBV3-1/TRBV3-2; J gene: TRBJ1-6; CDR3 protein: CASSQGAASNSPLHF; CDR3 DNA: TGTGCCAGCAGCCAAGGGGCCGCTTCTAACTCACCCCTCCACTTT
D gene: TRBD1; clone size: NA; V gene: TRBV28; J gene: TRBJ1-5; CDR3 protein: CASSLGTGRQPQHF; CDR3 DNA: TGTGCCAGCAGTTTAGGGACAGGGAGACAGCCCCAGCATTTT
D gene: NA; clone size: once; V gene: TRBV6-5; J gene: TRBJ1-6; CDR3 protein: CASSYREGGINHF; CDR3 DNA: TGTGCCAGCAGTTACCGGGAGGGCGGTATAAACCACTTT
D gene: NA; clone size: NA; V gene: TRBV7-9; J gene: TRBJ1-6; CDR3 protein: CASSAPMRTGKNSPLHF; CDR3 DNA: TGTGCCAGCAGCGCCCCGATGAGGACGGGGAAAAATTCACCCCTCCACTTT
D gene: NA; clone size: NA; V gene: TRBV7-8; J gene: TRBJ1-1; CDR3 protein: CASRPRGERTEAFF; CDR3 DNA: TGTGCCAGCAGACCCCGGGGGGAGCGGACTGAAGCTTTCTTT
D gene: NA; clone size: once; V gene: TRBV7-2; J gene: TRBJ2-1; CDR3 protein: CASSLYRNEQFF; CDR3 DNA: TGTGCCAGCAGCTTATATCGCAATGAGCAGTTCTTC
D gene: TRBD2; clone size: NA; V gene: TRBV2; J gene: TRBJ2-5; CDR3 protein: CASNQLAAQETQYF; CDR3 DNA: TGTGCCAGCAACCAACTAGCGGCACAAGAGACCCAGTACTTC
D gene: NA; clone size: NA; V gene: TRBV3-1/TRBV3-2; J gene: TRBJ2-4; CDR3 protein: CASSQVYRAKNIQYF; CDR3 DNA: TGTGCCAGCAGCCAAGTATACAGGGCCAAAAACATTCAGTACTTC
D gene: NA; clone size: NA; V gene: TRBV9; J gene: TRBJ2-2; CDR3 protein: CASSVAAGANTGELFF; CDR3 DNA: TGTGCCAGCAGCGTAGCAGCGGGCGCGAACACCGGGGAGCTGTTTTTT
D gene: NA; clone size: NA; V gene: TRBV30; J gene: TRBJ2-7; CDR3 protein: CAWSTRYEQYF; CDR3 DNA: TGTGCCTGGAGCACCAGATACGAGCAGTACTTC
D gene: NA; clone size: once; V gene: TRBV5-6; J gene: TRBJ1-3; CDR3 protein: CASSYQTWANSGNTIYF; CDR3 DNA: TGTGCCAGCAGCTATCAGACCTGGGCAAACTCTGGAAACACCATATATTTT
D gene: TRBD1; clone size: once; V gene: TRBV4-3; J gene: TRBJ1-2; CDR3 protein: CASSQDTGGGYGYTF; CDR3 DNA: TGCGCCAGCAGCCAAGACACAGGGGGCGGCTATGGCTACACCTTC
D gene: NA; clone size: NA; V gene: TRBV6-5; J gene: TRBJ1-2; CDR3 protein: CASKHLQGWDYGYTF; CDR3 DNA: TGTGCCAGCAAGCACTTACAGGGATGGGACTATGGCTACACCTTC
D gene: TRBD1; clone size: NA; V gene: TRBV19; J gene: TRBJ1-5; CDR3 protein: CASSIGRRGNQPQHF; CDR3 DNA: TGTGCCAGTAGTATTGGTCGCAGGGGGAATCAGCCCCAGCATTTT
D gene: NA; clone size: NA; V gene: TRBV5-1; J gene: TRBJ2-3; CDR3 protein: CASSVPSTDTQYF; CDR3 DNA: TGCGCCAGCAGCGTCCCTAGCACAGATACGCAGTATTTT
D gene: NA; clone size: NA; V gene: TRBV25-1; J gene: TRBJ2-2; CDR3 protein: CASSERWGRGFNTGELFF; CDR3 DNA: TGTGCCAGCAGTGAAAGGTGGGGTCGGGGATTCAACACCGGGGAGCTGTTTTTT
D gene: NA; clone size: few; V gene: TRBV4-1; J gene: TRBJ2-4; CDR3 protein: CASSPRTILLAKNIQYF; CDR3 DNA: TGCGCCAGCAGCCCCCGGACTATCCTTCTAGCCAAAAACATTCAGTACTTC
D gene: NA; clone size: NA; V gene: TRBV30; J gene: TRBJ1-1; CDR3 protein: CAWSVFGTEAFF; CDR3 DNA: TGTGCCTGGAGTGTATTCGGGACTGAAGCTTTCTTT
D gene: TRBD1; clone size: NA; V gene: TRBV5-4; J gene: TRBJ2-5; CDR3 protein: CASSSGQGPGETQYF; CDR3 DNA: TGTGCCAGCAGCTCGGGACAGGGCCCCGGAGAGACCCAGTACTTC
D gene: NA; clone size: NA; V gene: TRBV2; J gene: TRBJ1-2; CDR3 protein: CASRRGGGDGYTF; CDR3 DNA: TGTGCCAGCAGACGGGGAGGTGGAGATGGCTACACCTTC
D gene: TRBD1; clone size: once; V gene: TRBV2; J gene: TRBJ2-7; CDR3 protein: CASTPGQVLGYEQYF; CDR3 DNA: TGTGCCAGCACGCCGGGACAGGTGTTAGGCTACGAGCAGTACTTC
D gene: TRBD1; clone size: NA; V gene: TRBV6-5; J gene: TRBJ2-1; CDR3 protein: CASRPGQGPYNEQFF; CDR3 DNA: TGTGCCAGCAGACCGGGACAGGGCCCTTACAATGAGCAGTTCTTC
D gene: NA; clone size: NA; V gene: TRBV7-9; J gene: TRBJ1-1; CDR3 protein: CASSLGARRNTEAFF; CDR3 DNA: TGTGCCAGCAGCTTAGGGGCCAGAAGGAACACTGAAGCTTTCTTT
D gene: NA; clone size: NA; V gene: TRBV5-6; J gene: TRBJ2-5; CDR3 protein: CASSLGRGWETQYF; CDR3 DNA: TGTGCCAGCAGCTTGGGTAGGGGTTGGGAGACCCAGTACTTC
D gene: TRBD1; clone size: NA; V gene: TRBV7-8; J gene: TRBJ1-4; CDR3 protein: CASSLAPGQSNEKLFF; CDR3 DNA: TGTGCCAGCAGCTTAGCCCCGGGACAGAGTAATGAAAAACTGTTTTTT
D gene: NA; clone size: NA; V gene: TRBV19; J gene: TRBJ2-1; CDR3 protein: CASSIRNFGGSYNEQFF; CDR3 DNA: TGTGCCAGTAGTATTCGTAACTTCGGGGGTTCCTACAATGAGCAGTTCTTC
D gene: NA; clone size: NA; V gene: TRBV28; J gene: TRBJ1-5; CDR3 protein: CASSNGQRPGPQHF; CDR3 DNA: TGTGCCAGCAGTAATGGACAGCGCCCAGGGCCCCAGCATTTT
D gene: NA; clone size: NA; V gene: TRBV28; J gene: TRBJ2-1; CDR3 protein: CASSPKTRSSYNEQFF; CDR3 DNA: TGTGCCAGCAGCCCCAAAACTAGAAGCTCCTACAATGAGCAGTTCTTC
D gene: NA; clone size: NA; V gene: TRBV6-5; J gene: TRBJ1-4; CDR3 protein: CASSSTAATNEKLFF; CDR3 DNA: TGTGCCAGCAGTTCCACAGCCGCAACTAATGAAAAACTGTTTTTT
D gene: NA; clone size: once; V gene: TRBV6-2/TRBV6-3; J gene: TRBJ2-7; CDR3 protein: CASSYGAGLSSYEQYF; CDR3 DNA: TGTGCCAGCAGTTACGGGGCAGGGCTAAGCTCCTACGAGCAGTACTTC
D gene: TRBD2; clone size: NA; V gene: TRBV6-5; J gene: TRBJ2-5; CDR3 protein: CASRRGAGGTQYF; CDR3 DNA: TGTGCCAGCAGGAGAGGGGCGGGGGGGACCCAGTACTTC
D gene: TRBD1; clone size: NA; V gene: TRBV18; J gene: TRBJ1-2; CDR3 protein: CASSPGQGYGGYTF; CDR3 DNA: TGTGCCAGCTCACCGGGACAGGGGTACGGTGGCTACACCTTC